This T cell receptor beta chain was observed in a study of a mutant IDH1 vaccine in newly diagnosed glioma. About the research overall: A roughly 62% male, roughly 40% female split and a mean age of 40.4 years characterized treated patients. Patients' prior therapy spanned radiotherapy, temozolomide, or both; most underwent both.

The V gene's germline CDR1 is MNHEY and CDR2 SVGAGI. This CDR3 contains 12 residues. V was cut by 8 bases and J by 3 bases, with 11 bases left in between. Time point meaning: baseline, week 1 (first vaccination visit). The treatment denotes: pre-vaccination baseline after standard-of-care therapy. Using immunoSEQ multiplex PCR, the repertoire was profiled, and TCRdb retains in-frame clones only, with some absent. The table includes tens of thousands of clones, roughly four fifths detected once. Sequenced material: PBMCs, taken from a glioma patient treated with radiotherapy, temozolomide or both. The chain couples TRBV6-5 to TRBJ2-7; the D gene is possibly TRBD1 (6 bases). This clonotype was obtained from a woman in her fifties or sixties with glioma. DNA of the CDR3: TGTGCCAGCGGGCGAGGGGGCTACGAGCAGTACTTC. This encodes CASGRGGYEQYF.